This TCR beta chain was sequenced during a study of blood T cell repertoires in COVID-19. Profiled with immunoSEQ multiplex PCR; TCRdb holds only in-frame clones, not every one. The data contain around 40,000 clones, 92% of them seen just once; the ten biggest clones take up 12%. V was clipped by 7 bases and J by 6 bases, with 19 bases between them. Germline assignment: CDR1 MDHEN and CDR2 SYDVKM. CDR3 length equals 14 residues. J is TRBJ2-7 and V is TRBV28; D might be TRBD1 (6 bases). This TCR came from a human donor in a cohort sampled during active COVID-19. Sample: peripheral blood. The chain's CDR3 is CASIHRGQGREQYF. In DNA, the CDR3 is TGTGCCAGCATCCATAGGGGTCAGGGGCGCGAGCAGTACTTC.